One and the same sample provided the 23 T cell receptor beta chains below, sequenced in a study of pediatric ulcerative colitis. Generated by immunoSEQ multiplex PCR, the TCRdb table keeps only in-frame clones and is missing some. Of about 25,000 clones in the sample, 55% to 75% were seen once. One to two pinch biopsies were taken from the rectum during colonoscopy. Sequencing input: gut tissue. The receptors here all came from a boy between 10 and 17 years old with severe ulcerative colitis.

This chain links TRBV27 with TRBJ1-1, with a tentative D call TRBD1 (6 bases). The CDR3 has 14 residues. The germline V gene encodes CDR1 MNHEY and CDR2 SMNVEV (reference sequence). V gave up 3 bases and J gave up 3 bases, with 11 bases separating them. The CDR3 coding sequence is TGTGCCAGCAGTTTTTTCTCAGGGGACACTGAAGCTTTCTTT. The encoded protein is CASSFFSGDTEAFF.

The chain recombines TRBV5-4 with TRBJ2-7; TRBD2 matches at 8 bases. The germline CDR1 and CDR2 sequences are SGHNT and YYREEE (reference sequence). Trimming took 0 bases from V and 3 from J; bases not matched to a gene: 5. The CDR3 runs 15 residues. CDR3 amino acids: CASSLGSGAVYEQYF. Here the CDR3 DNA reads TGTGCCAGCAGCTTGGGTAGCGGGGCCGTCTACGAGCAGTACTTC.

V is TRBV30 and J is TRBJ2-7; TRBD2 matches 12 bases. The germline V gene has CDR1 GTSNPN and CDR2 SVGIG (reference sequence). The CDR3 contains 15 residues. The ends lost 3 bases at V and 4 bases at J; junction bases unmatched: 7. The CDR3 coding sequence is TGTGCCTGGAGGCCTAGCGGGAGGGCCGGATACGAGCAGTACTTC. Protein product: CAWRPSGRAGYEQYF.

The rearrangement links TRBV7-9 to TRBJ2-7; D might be TRBD1 or TRBD2, each matching 5 bases. The germline V gene encodes CDR1 SEHNR and CDR2 FQNEAQ (reference sequence). V lost 5 bases to trimming and J lost 0 bases, with 17 bases between them. The length of the CDR3 is 16 residues. CDR3 sequence (DNA): TGTGCCAGCAGCGCAAATGAAGGGACGGCCTCCTACGAGCAGTACTTC. This gives the protein CASSANEGTASYEQYF.

In its sample, this clone was seen a few times. The CDR3: CASRPDSLTNTEAFF. In nucleotides, the CDR3 is TGTGCCAGCAGGCCGGACAGCCTAACAAACACTGAAGCTTTCTTT. The genes are TRBV28 and TRBJ1-1; a possible D gene is TRBD1 (6 bases). The germline V gene encodes CDR1 MDHEN and CDR2 SYDVKM. V lost 6 bases and J 2 bases, leaving 16 bases between the germline ends. The CDR3 has 15 residues.

The rearrangement uses TRBV7-9 and TRBJ2-3; 7 positions agree with TRBD2. The CDR3 loop spans 14 amino acids. Germline V CDR1 and CDR2: SEHNR, FQNEAQ (reference sequence). J gave up 3 bases and V 0 bases, and 0 bases lay outside the gene matches. The CDR3 nucleotides are TGTGCCAGCAGCTTAGCGGGAGGGACAGATACGCAGTATTTT. This translates into CASSLAGGTDTQYF.

This chain's CDR3 is CASSPSIVFAQYF. The CDR3 nucleotides read TGTGCCAGCAGCCCCAGTATAGTTTTTGCGCAGTATTTT. V is TRBV7-2 and J is TRBJ2-3, with D uncertain. The CDR3 contains 13 residues. V was shortened by 5 bases and J by 10 bases, with 16 bases between the two germline ends. Germline V gene sequence: CDR1 SGHTA, CDR2 FQGNSA.

The rearrangement joins TRBV5-1 to TRBJ2-5; 9 positions agree with TRBD1. The CDR3 runs to 16 residues. CDR1 and CDR2 (germline): SGHRS, YFSETQ. V was pared by 4 bases and J by 5 bases, with 12 bases of the junction left unmatched. The CDR3 coding sequence is TGCGCCAGCAGCGTGTTCGGACAGGGGCCTTGGGAGACCCAGTACTTC. Amino acids: CASSVFGQGPWETQYF.

This clone was found once. In nucleotides, the CDR3 is TGCGCCAGCAGCACTGGACAGGGCTCCTACAATGAGCAGTTCTTC. This translates into CASSTGQGSYNEQFF. The V and J genes are TRBV5-1 and TRBJ2-1, with 8 positions matching TRBD1. Germline V gives CDR1 SGHRS, CDR2 YFSETQ. The length of the CDR3 is 15 residues. V gave up 4 bases and J gave up 0 bases; unmatched junction bases: 3.

The rearrangement links TRBV19 to TRBJ1-1, with a weak D call TRBD1 (6 bases). V shed 3 bases and J shed 11 bases, with 19 bases lying between them. This CDR3 has 14 amino acids. Germline V CDR1 and CDR2: LNHDA, SQIVND (reference sequence). The CDR3 DNA reads as TGTGCCAGTAGTATGATCCGGTCGGGGGGCAGCGCTTTCTTT. This codes for CASSMIRSGGSAFF. Complete variable domain (other parts from reference TRBV19 and TRBJ1-1): DGGITQSPKYLFRKEGQNVTLSCEQNLNHDAMYWYRQDPGQGLRLIYYSQIVNDFQKGDIAEGYSVSREKKESFPLTVTSAQKNPTAFYLCASSMIRSGGSAFFGQGTRLTVV.

The rearrangement uses TRBV7-2 and TRBJ1-5; 7 bases are a match to TRBD1. V shed 5 bases, J shed 0 bases, and the junction held 1 base outside the gene matches. This CDR3 is built from 14 residues. Germline CDR1 SGHTA, CDR2 FQGNSA. In DNA form, the CDR3 reads TGTGCCAGCAGCCGGGACAGTAGCAATCAGCCCCAGCATTTT. The encoded protein is CASSRDSSNQPQHF.

This clone was detected only once. The rearrangement joins TRBV5-1 to TRBJ1-1, with a tentative D call TRBD1 (6 bases). The germline CDR1 and CDR2 sequences are SGHRS and YFSETQ. Trimming took off 4 bases at V and 4 bases at J, with 20 bases between the two ends. The CDR3 is 16 amino acids. The CDR3 region has the DNA TGCGCCAGCAGCCCCACAGGGTCGACGTTGGCCACTGAAGCTTTCTTT. Translated, it gives CASSPTGSTLATEAFF. Looking up the rest from reference TRBV5-1 and TRBJ1-1 gives the full variable domain: KAGVTQTPRYLIKTRGQQVTLSCSPISGHRSVSWYQQTPGQGLQFLFEYFSETQRNKGNFPGRFSGRQFSNSRSEMNVSTLELGDSALYLCASSPTGSTLATEAFFGQGTRLTVV.

The V and J genes are TRBV14 and TRBJ2-7; D is ambiguous. The germline V gene encodes CDR1 SGHDN and CDR2 FVKESK. V lost 0 bases to trimming and J lost 4 bases, with 7 bases between them. This CDR3 is built from 13 residues. The CDR3 DNA follows: TGTGCCAGCAGCCAAGATTTCGCGTACGAGCAGTACTTC. As protein: CASSQDFAYEQYF.

The J gene is TRBJ2-7, the V gene TRBV28; D is ambiguous. With 4 bases removed from V and 3 bases from J, the gap between germline ends came to 4 bases. The CDR3 is 11 amino acids. The germline CDR1 and CDR2 sequences are MDHEN and SYDVKM. The CDR3 nucleotides read TGTGCCAGCAGTTCCAGCTACGAGCAGTACTTC. Protein sequence: CASSSSYEQYF.

This chain connects TRBV7-9 to TRBJ2-7; D unclear. Germline loops: CDR1 SEHNR, CDR2 FQNEAQ (reference sequence). The ends were cut back, 2 bases at V and 5 bases at J, with 4 bases in the middle. The CDR3 length is 11 residues. Here the CDR3 reads CASSLINEQYF. In DNA form, the CDR3 reads TGTGCCAGCAGCTTAATTAACGAGCAGTACTTC.

The rearrangement joins TRBV18 to TRBJ2-1; D is perhaps TRBD1 or TRBD2 (5 bases each). Trimming left V 0 bases short and J 6 bases short, with 15 bases between. The CDR3 spans 16 residues. Germline CDR1 reads KGHSH; CDR2 reads LQKENI. CDR3 amino acids: CASSPPVGTAGNEQFF. The CDR3 nucleotides read TGTGCCAGCTCACCACCGGTCGGGACGGCAGGCAATGAGCAGTTCTTC.

CDR3 sequence: CASSSGLAKNIQYF. CDR3 nucleotides: TGCGCCAGCAGTTCAGGATTAGCCAAAAACATTCAGTACTTC. The chain couples TRBV10-2 to TRBJ2-4, with D uncertain. V was pared by 5 bases and J by 0 bases, with 8 bases between. Germline CDR1 is WSHSY and CDR2 is SAAADI. This CDR3 is 14 amino acids long.

The J gene is TRBJ2-1, the V gene TRBV5-6, with 9 positions matching TRBD2. V dropped 1 base and J dropped 7; count of bases not matched to a gene: 9. The germline V gene has CDR1 SGHDT and CDR2 YYEEEE. This CDR3 is 16 amino acids long. The DNA of the CDR3 is TGTGCCAGCAGCTTGATTGCGGGAGGGCCGTGGAATGAGCAGTTCTTC. This encodes CASSLIAGGPWNEQFF.

V usage is TRBV5-1 and J usage is TRBJ2-7, with 13 bases identical to TRBD2. In germline, CDR1 is SGHRS, CDR2 YFSETQ. The V and J ends lost 4 bases and 6 bases, in that order; junction bases with no gene match: 4. The length of the CDR3 is 14 residues. The CDR3 nucleotides are TGCGCCAGCAGCCCTGGACTAGCGGGAGCCGAGCAGTACTTC. Its protein product is CASSPGLAGAEQYF. Full variable domain (outside the CDR3, taken from reference TRBV5-1 and TRBJ2-7): KAGVTQTPRYLIKTRGQQVTLSCSPISGHRSVSWYQQTPGQGLQFLFEYFSETQRNKGNFPGRFSGRQFSNSRSEMNVSTLELGDSALYLCASSPGLAGAEQYFGPGTRLTVT.

V is TRBV7-6 and J is TRBJ2-2, with 10 positions matching TRBD1. Germline V gene lookup returns CDR1 SGHVS and CDR2 FNYEAQ. The junction had 13 bases not matched to a gene; V was cut back by 5 bases and J by 7 bases. The CDR3 has 17 residues. The CDR3 reads CASSRLSGTGVFGELFF. DNA of the CDR3: TGTGCCAGCAGCCGCCTTTCCGGGACAGGGGTTTTCGGGGAGCTGTTTTTT.

This chain connects TRBV7-2 to TRBJ2-7; 12 bases are shared with TRBD2. In germline, CDR1 is SGHTA, CDR2 FQGNSA. This CDR3 is 15 amino acids long. V trimming: 5 bases; J trimming: 1 base; junction bases outside the gene matches: 3. The CDR3 nucleotides read TGTGCCAGCAGCGGGGGACTAGCGGGTTCCTACGAGCAGTACTTC. Amino acids: CASSGGLAGSYEQYF.

The chain couples TRBV7-6 to TRBJ2-5; 7 positions match TRBD2. CDR3 length: 14 amino acids. The germline V gene has CDR1 SGHVS and CDR2 FNYEAQ. The J segment lost 1 base and the V segment lost 1 base, leaving 0 bases of the junction unmatched. CDR3 residues: CASSLGEGQETQYF. Here the CDR3 DNA reads TGTGCCAGCAGCTTAGGGGAGGGCCAAGAGACCCAGTACTTC.

The chain recombines TRBV11-2 with TRBJ2-7; D is unclear. Germline V gene lookup returns CDR1 SGHAT and CDR2 FQNNGV. The CDR3 contains 14 residues. V was trimmed by 2 bases and J by 1 base, leaving 9 bases between them. The CDR3 here is CASSLLSLSYEQYF. CDR3 coding DNA: TGTGCCAGCAGCTTACTTTCTCTGTCCTACGAGCAGTACTTC. Using reference TRBV11-2 and TRBJ2-7 for the parts outside the CDR3, the full variable domain is EAGVAQSPRYKIIEKRQSVAFWCNPISGHATLYWYQQILGQGPKLLIQFQNNGVVDDSQLPKDRFSAERLKGVDSTLKIQPAKLEDSAVYLCASSLLSLSYEQYFGPGTRLTVT.